Shown below are 8 T cell receptor beta chains from a single sample sequenced in a study of T cell responses to AZD1222 COVID-19 vaccine. Libraries were prepared by immunoSEQ multiplex PCR; TCRdb keeps only in-frame clonotypes and omits some of them. The data show 120,000 or so clones, with roughly 90% seen just once and about 16% held by the top ten. The material sequenced was peripheral blood, taken 28 days after the second AZD1222 dose. The origin of the receptors is an adult who received the AZD1222 COVID-19 vaccine.

This chain links TRBV5-1 with TRBJ1-1; D is ambiguous. The V gene lost 4 bases and the J gene lost 5 bases, with 18 bases spanning the gap. The CDR3 runs to 15 residues. CDR1 and CDR2 (germline): SGHRS, YFSETQ. The chain's CDR3 is CASSPAGSKGTEAFF. DNA of the CDR3: TGCGCCAGCAGCCCCGCGGGTTCCAAGGGTACTGAAGCTTTCTTT.

J is TRBJ1-5 and V is TRBV5-5; unclear D gene. The CDR3 length is 13 residues. Germline assignment: CDR1 SGHKS and CDR2 YYEKEE (reference sequence). Trimming shortened V by 0 bases and J by 6 bases, and 7 bases separated the two germline ends. The CDR3 DNA sequence: TGTGCCAGCAGCTTGGATGAGGGTCAGCCCCAGCATTTT. This encodes CASSLDEGQPQHF. The full variable domain, rest sourced from reference TRBV5-5 and TRBJ1-5, is DAGVTQSPTHLIKTRGQQVTLRCSPISGHKSVSWYQQVLGQGPQFIFQYYEKEERGRGNFPDRFSARQFPNYSSELNVNALLLGDSALYLCASSLDEGQPQHFGDGTRLSIL.

This sequence joins TRBV6-5 and TRBJ2-1; maybe TRBD1 (5 bases). Trimming took off 6 bases at V and 5 bases at J, with 11 bases between the two ends. This CDR3 is built from 13 residues. Germline V gives CDR1 MNHEY, CDR2 SVGAGI. CDR3 sequence: CASRSTGDNEQFF. CDR3 DNA sequence: TGTGCCAGCAGGTCAACAGGAGACAATGAGCAGTTCTTC.

The CDR3 coding sequence is TGTGCCAGCAGCCACGGGACAGCATTGGGAAACACCATATATTTT. Translation gives CASSHGTALGNTIYF. The chain carries TRBV7-9 and TRBJ1-3, with 7 bases matching TRBD1. The V gene's germline CDR1 is SEHNR and CDR2 FQNEAQ (reference sequence). V gave up 5 bases and J gave up 4 bases; unmatched junction bases: 8. CDR3 size: 15 residues.

The chain recombines TRBV11-2 with TRBJ1-6; no firm D call. V shed 3 bases and J shed 0 bases, with 3 bases lying between them. In germline, CDR1 is SGHAT, CDR2 FQNNGV. The CDR3 runs to 14 residues. The CDR3 nucleotides read TGTGCCAGCAGCTTGAGCTCCTATAATTCACCCCTCCACTTT. It encodes CASSLSSYNSPLHF.

The rearrangement links TRBV18 to TRBJ2-2, with 7 nucleotides matching TRBD1. CDR3 length: 16 amino acids. From germline, CDR1 is KGHSH and CDR2 LQKENI. V shed 4 bases and J 1 base; nucleotides not matched to a gene: 6. As DNA, the CDR3 is TGTGCCAGCTCACGCGATCGGGACAGGAACACCGGGGAGCTGTTTTTT. It specifies CASSRDRDRNTGELFF.

J is TRBJ1-4 and V is TRBV5-1, with D maybe TRBD1 (5 bases). Deletions cut 4 bases from V and 7 bases from J, with 17 bases between. This CDR3 is 15 amino acids long. CDR1 and CDR2 (germline): SGHRS, YFSETQ. CDR3 DNA: TGCGCCAGCAGCGGTACGGGGGGGAACAGTGAAAAACTGTTTTTT. It specifies CASSGTGGNSEKLFF.

The chain is built from TRBV5-1 and TRBJ2-1; maybe TRBD1 (6 bases). The length of the CDR3 is 14 residues. Trimming took 1 base from V and 5 from J, leaving 10 bases between them. In germline, CDR1 is SGHRS, CDR2 YFSETQ. DNA for the CDR3: TGCGCCAGCAGCTTGCGGGACAACCACAATGAGCAGTTCTTC. Translating gives CASSLRDNHNEQFF.